A single T cell receptor beta chain is shown here with its context. This clonotype was seen only a few times. Its cognate antigen has yet to be identified. Per-nucleotide qualities are absent, and no much larger clonotype sits a single base away. This entry belongs to a study of T cell repertoires in aging, cancer and after chemotherapy (dated by TCRdb to between 2018 and 2021). Turning to the overall study: The donors fell into six age groups ranging from 30 or younger to 70 or older, and each group had at least three individuals. To look at immunoaging and at how T cells reconstitute after chemotherapy, the study profiled TCR beta repertoires in peripheral blood from both healthy donors and cancer patients. Control TCR repertoires from healthy donors were recorded over several months to years, and clear clonal overlap was observed across re-sampling. The cohort comprised around 220 cancer patients, roughly 93 with hematological and some 120 with solid cancers, plus 95 healthy donors as a reference group. The full dataset contained 8.5 million to 10 million TCR reads.

Broader findings and caveats from the paper: Median generation probability increased over the chemotherapy interval in both cancer cohorts, suggesting repertoire reconstitution through rebound thymic output. The authors noted that the repertoire data do not allow conclusions about immunological memory after chemotherapy. Compared with age-matched healthy donors, untreated patients with hematological or solid cancers had significantly lower TCR diversity and higher clonality in blood. In healthy donors, the decline in TCR diversity with age was mainly explained by loss of richness, whereas in cancer patients loss of evenness was also found to contribute.

Genomic DNA extracted from peripheral blood, rather than sorted cells or RNA, was used as the source for amplification of TCR beta rearrangements. Measured from the cysteine to the phenylalanine, the CDR3 is 15 residues long. The CDR3 DNA has 45 bases and is translated from base 1. The junction carries 15 bases between V and J, which are trimmed by 6 bases and 3 bases respectively. Sequences MNHEY (CDR1) and SVGAGI (CDR2) are obtained from the germline V gene. Multiplex touch-down PCR with a mixed TRB-A/B primer pool was used to amplify rearranged TRB sequences covering the V, D and J segments. Illumina adapters and sample indices were added to the amplicons in two consecutive PCR reactions performed with Phusion HS II polymerase. Amplicons were gel-purified using the NucleoSpin Gel and PCR Clean-up kit and were subsequently checked with Qubit and an Agilent 2100 Bioanalyzer. Libraries were sequenced on an Illumina MiSeq using 600-cycle, single-indexed, paired-end runs. The source study handled its data this way. MiXCR versions 2.12 and 3.0.5 were used to process the TRB sequences. A clone was defined as each unique CDR3 nucleotide sequence, and only productive sequences supported by at least two reads were kept. The repertoire metrics were Shannon diversity, evenness, clonality (calculated as one minus evenness), and diversity profiles parameterized by alpha from 0 to 5. The IGoR algorithm was used to compute generation probabilities of clones in paired pre- and post-chemotherapy samples. The public reads were reanalyzed by TCRdb: fastp trimming at Q25, MiXCR alignment, in-frame beta chains only. Rows with one shared CDR3 protein collapse into an entry with the most common genes and DNA. TCRdb, not the original authors, processed these V and J calls. This sample comprises thousands of distinct CDR3 sequences, 35% to 50% of them detected only once. Clones ranked in the top ten supply more than 13% of the sample.

The source is a human donor in good health. The sequenced material came from blood. Rearrangement joined TRBV6-5 to TRBJ1-5, with the D segment identity uncertain. The CDR3 protein sequence reads: CASSWTDLPNQPQHF. The nucleotide sequence reads TGTGCCAGCAGCTGGACGGACTTACCCAATCAGCCCCAGCATTTT.